Listed here are 30 T cell receptor beta chains from one sample, sequenced in a study of CD8 T cells in ankylosing spondylitis. MiXCR, run by TCRdb on the 5' RACE reads, gives a single entry per CDR3 protein. This sample has around 250,000 distinct CDR3 sequences, with about 18% found just once. The sample consisted of blood, either unsorted or a sorted T cell fraction (not recorded which). Source of these receptors: a male donor with ankylosing spondylitis or in good health (not recorded which).

This clonotype was counted at least ten times. The rearrangement joins TRBV6-2 or TRBV6-3 to TRBJ2-1; 8 bases map to TRBD1. Per germline, CDR1 MNHEY and CDR2 SVGEGT. CDR3 length: 15 residues. V dropped 5 bases and J dropped 3; count of bases not matched to a gene: 6. This CDR3 is CASSNTGGNYNEQFF. The CDR3 nucleotides are TGTGCCAGCAGTAACACAGGGGGGAACTACAATGAGCAGTTCTTC.

This clonotype was recorded at least ten times. This sequence joins TRBV6-5 and TRBJ1-5; maybe TRBD1 (6 bases). In germline, CDR1 is MNHEY, CDR2 SVGAGI. The CDR3 has 16 amino acids. Trimming stripped 2 bases from V and 5 bases from J, with 16 bases between. The CDR3 reads CASSYQAGGSHQPQHF. In DNA form, the CDR3 reads TGTGCCAGCAGTTACCAGGCGGGGGGCTCCCATCAGCCCCAGCATTTT.

J is TRBJ2-1 and V is TRBV6-2 or TRBV6-3; 9 nucleotides match TRBD2. Trimming removed 2 bases from V and 8 bases from J; junction bases left unmatched: 7. The CDR3 is made up of 15 amino acids. In germline, CDR1 is MNHEY, CDR2 SVGEGT. CDR3 coding DNA: TGTGCCAGCAGTTACGGGCTAGCGGGATCCGATGAGCAGTTCTTC. Its translation: CASSYGLAGSDEQFF.

The gene calls are TRBV5-5 and TRBJ2-3; D gene unclear. The CDR3 length is 15 residues. Between the trimmed V and J ends, which lost 0 bases and 5 bases, there was a span of 13 bases. From germline, CDR1 is SGHKS and CDR2 YYEKEE (reference sequence). Here the CDR3 DNA reads TGTGCCAGCAGCTTGGAGTTAGCAGTTGGAGATACGCAGTATTTT. Translated, it gives CASSLELAVGDTQYF.

In nucleotides, the CDR3 is TGCAGCGTTGAAAAAGGTCAGGAAGGCTACGAGCAGTACTTC. It is translated as CSVEKGQEGYEQYF. The chain is built from TRBV29-1 and TRBJ2-7, with D uncertain. Trimming cost V 2 bases and J 3 bases, with 14 bases left between them. Germline lookup yields CDR1 SQVTM and CDR2 ANQGSEA. This CDR3 has 14 residues.

This clonotype has at least ten counts. The rearrangement joins TRBV7-8 to TRBJ2-1, with 8 bases fitting TRBD2. The V segment lost 5 bases and the J segment 4 bases; nucleotides outside the gene matches: 10. The CDR3 has 16 amino acids. The germline V gene has CDR1 SGHVS and CDR2 FQNEAQ. The CDR3 sequence: CASSVSGTSFYNEQFF. CDR3 coding DNA: TGTGCCAGCAGCGTTAGCGGGACTTCCTTTTACAATGAGCAGTTCTTC.

This clonotype was detected only a few times. V is TRBV7-3 and J is TRBJ2-1; D is tentatively TRBD1 or TRBD2 (5 bases each). Germline V gene lookup returns CDR1 SGHTA and CDR2 FQGTGA. V was cut by 7 bases and J by 9 bases, with 13 bases left in between. The CDR3 covers 12 residues. As DNA, the CDR3 is TGTGCCAGCAAATCCCGGGGCGGTGAGCAGTTCTTC. This encodes CASKSRGGEQFF.

The chain couples TRBV6-5 to TRBJ2-2; D unresolved. V was cut by 5 bases and J by 4 bases, with 5 bases left in between. The length of the CDR3 is 12 residues. CDR1 and CDR2 (germline): MNHEY, SVGAGI. The DNA for the CDR3 is TGTGCCAGCAGTCCGTTCACCGGGGAGCTGTTTTTT. Translation: CASSPFTGELFF.

This clonotype was seen many times. The chain combines TRBV4-3 with TRBJ2-7; weak D call: TRBD2 (6 bases). V was shortened by 0 bases and J by 1 base, with 13 bases between the two germline ends. The CDR3 loop spans 16 amino acids. Germline V lookup: CDR1 LGHNA, CDR2 YSLEER. CDR3 loop: CASSQERGDPSYEQYF. In nucleotides, the CDR3 is TGCGCCAGCAGCCAAGAACGCGGGGACCCTTCCTACGAGCAGTACTTC.

This clonotype was seen repeatedly, ten times or more. This chain uses TRBV29-1 with TRBJ2-7, with D possibly matching TRBD2 (5 bases). V shed 4 bases and J shed 7 bases, with 8 bases lying between them. The CDR3 length is 10 residues. CDR1 is SQVTM and CDR2 is ANQGSEA in the germline V gene. The CDR3 DNA follows: TGCAGCGTTGGTCCGGGGGAGCAGTACTTC. The encoded protein is CSVGPGEQYF.

The rearrangement joins TRBV7-9 to TRBJ1-2; D unresolved. Per the germline V gene, CDR1 is SEHNR and CDR2 is FQNEAQ (reference sequence). Trimming pared 2 bases from V and 5 bases from J, leaving 6 bases between. The CDR3 loop spans 12 amino acids. CDR3 DNA: TGTGCCAGCAGCTTAATTGAGTATGGCTACACCTTC. This sequence encodes CASSLIEYGYTF.

This clonotype was seen a few times. The rearrangement uses TRBV7-2 and TRBJ2-1; 8 bases match TRBD2. The V gene's germline CDR1 is SGHTA and CDR2 FQGNSA. The J segment lost 4 bases and the V segment lost 11 bases, leaving 1 base of the junction unmatched. This CDR3 has 11 residues. DNA of the CDR3: TGTGCCCGGGAGGGTTACAATGAGCAGTTCTTC. Its translation: CAREGYNEQFF.

The chain combines TRBV7-9 with TRBJ2-1, with TRBD2 matching over 9 bases. The length of the CDR3 is 14 residues. From germline, CDR1 is SEHNR and CDR2 FQNEAQ (reference sequence). J lost 5 bases, V lost 5 bases, and 4 bases had no gene match. The CDR3 is CASSGTSRNNEQFF. CDR3 sequence (DNA): TGTGCCAGCAGCGGGACTAGCAGAAACAATGAGCAGTTCTTC.

The chain has TRBV12-3 or TRBV12-4 and TRBJ1-5; no definite D call. Trimming stripped 4 bases from V and 7 bases from J, with 17 bases between. The CDR3 loop spans 15 amino acids. The CDR3 nucleotides are TGTGCCAGCAGTTCGTCCGGAGAACCCGGCCAGCCCCAGCATTTT. Protein sequence: CASSSSGEPGQPQHF.

This clonotype was counted between two and nine times. V gene TRBV29-1 combines with J gene TRBJ2-2; 7 positions agree with TRBD2. The CDR3 length is 12 residues. V lost 7 bases, J lost 6 bases, and 5 bases stayed unmatched. Per germline, CDR1 SQVTM and CDR2 ANQGSEA. The CDR3: CSALRGAGELFF. DNA of the CDR3: TGCAGCGCCCTCCGGGGGGCCGGGGAGCTGTTTTTT.

J is TRBJ1-1 and V is TRBV7-6; the match to TRBD1 covers 7 bases. Trimming took 8 bases from V and 3 from J; bases not matched to a gene: 12. CDR3 length: 15 amino acids. Germline V lookup: CDR1 SGHVS, CDR2 FNYEAQ. For the CDR3, the DNA is TGTGCCAGCTTAGCCGGCGGGACAGCACACACTGAAGCTTTCTTT. It specifies CASLAGGTAHTEAFF.

This clonotype was seen many times. This rearrangement joins TRBV9 to TRBJ2-7, with no clear D. V shed 5 bases and J shed 6 bases, with 12 bases lying between them. CDR3 length equals 12 residues. In germline, CDR1 is SGDLS, CDR2 YYNGEE. The CDR3 DNA is TGTGCCAGCAGTACCTCTCTAGGCGAGCAGTACTTC. It yields the protein CASSTSLGEQYF.

A few counts support this clonotype. The rearrangement joins TRBV4-1 to TRBJ1-2; D is unclear. Germline CDR1 and CDR2: MGHRA and YSYEKL. The CDR3 has 14 residues. Trimming took 1 base from V and 0 from J, leaving 6 bases between them. In DNA form, the CDR3 reads TGCGCCAGCAGCCAAGTCTCGGCTAACTATGGCTACACCTTC. Residues: CASSQVSANYGYTF.

This clonotype was counted many times. The rearrangement uses TRBV28 and TRBJ2-7, with 10 bases fitting TRBD1. CDR1 is MDHEN, CDR2 SYDVKM, per germline. The CDR3 covers 16 residues. Germline trimming cut 4 bases from V and 5 bases from J; bases unmatched to any gene: 11. CDR3 nucleotides: TGTGCCAGCAGTTCCCTCCTGGGACAGGGGAAGGACGAGCAGTACTTC. Encoded protein: CASSSLLGQGKDEQYF.

The CDR3 sequence: CASSFVAGGEQYF. The CDR3 DNA reads TGTGCCAGCAGTTTCGTAGCGGGGGGCGAGCAGTACTTC. The gene calls are TRBV27 and TRBJ2-7; 10 bases are a match to TRBD2. This CDR3 has 13 residues. CDR1 MNHEY and CDR2 SMNVEV come from the germline V gene (reference sequence). With V trimmed by 3 bases and J by 6 bases, 2 bases remained unmatched.

CDR3 bases: TGTGCCAGCAGTGAAACAGCGGGAAGCTCCTACAATGAGCAGTTCTTC. Translated: CASSETAGSSYNEQFF. The chain carries TRBV2 and TRBJ2-1, with 7 bases that match TRBD2. Germline V CDR1 and CDR2: SNHLY, FYNNEI. V trimming: 2 bases; J trimming: 0 bases; junction bases outside the gene matches: 4. The CDR3 has 16 amino acids.

This clonotype was seen only a few times. The chain couples TRBV12-3 or TRBV12-4 to TRBJ2-1, with D perhaps matching TRBD2 (5 bases). V shed 5 bases and J shed 10 bases, with 12 bases lying between them. The CDR3 consists of 12 residues. The CDR3 loop is CASSLVRAEQFF. DNA for the CDR3: TGTGCCAGCAGTCTAGTGCGGGCAGAGCAGTTCTTC.

J is TRBJ2-1 and V is TRBV9, with 9 bases identical to TRBD1. V lost 0 bases, J lost 0 bases, and 4 bases stayed unmatched. Germline V gene lookup returns CDR1 SGDLS and CDR2 YYNGEE. CDR3 length: 17 residues. This chain's CDR3 is CASSVVATGGSYNEQFF. The DNA for the CDR3 is TGTGCCAGCAGCGTAGTCGCGACAGGGGGCTCCTACAATGAGCAGTTCTTC.

This clonotype has more than one count but fewer than ten. The CDR3 sequence is CASSQEGLLNEQFF. In DNA form, the CDR3 reads TGCGCCAGCAGCCAAGAGGGACTGTTAAATGAGCAGTTCTTC. The V call is TRBV4-1, the J call TRBJ2-1, with D perhaps matching TRBD2 (6 bases). In germline, CDR1 is MGHRA, CDR2 YSYEKL. Trimming stripped 0 bases from V and 7 bases from J, with 10 bases between. The CDR3 consists of 14 residues.

This clonotype has a handful of counts. The V gene is TRBV27, the J gene TRBJ2-1, with 9 bases that match TRBD1. V lost 5 bases and J lost 5; bases outside the gene matches: 7. Germline values: CDR1 MNHEY, CDR2 SMNVEV (reference sequence). The length of the CDR3 is 15 residues. Written as DNA, the CDR3 is TGTGCCAGCAGTGGACAGGGGACAGGGCACAATGAGCAGTTCTTC. Translated, it gives CASSGQGTGHNEQFF.

The chain is built from TRBV20-1 and TRBJ2-7; a possible D gene is TRBD2 (5 bases). The V end lost 3 bases, the J end lost 4 bases, and 13 bases lay between the germline ends. Germline assignment: CDR1 DFQATT and CDR2 SNEGSKA (reference sequence). This CDR3 contains 13 residues. This CDR3 is CSASLPSGYEQYF. The CDR3, as DNA: TGCAGTGCTAGCCTTCCAAGCGGTTACGAGCAGTACTTC.

This chain joins TRBV4-1 and TRBJ2-7; D is unclear. CDR3 length: 15 amino acids. The V end was cut by 2 bases, the J end by 3 bases, with 14 bases between. Germline loops: CDR1 MGHRA, CDR2 YSYEKL. CDR3 nucleotides: TGCGCCAGCAGCCAAACAGAGGCCGAAGACTACGAGCAGTACTTC. It codes for CASSQTEAEDYEQYF.

A few counts support this clonotype. This chain links TRBV27 with TRBJ2-1; the D gene is possibly TRBD2 (6 bases). The CDR3 has 12 amino acids. Germline V CDR1 and CDR2: MNHEY, SMNVEV (reference sequence). Trimming left V 6 bases short and J 11 bases short, with 14 bases between. The CDR3: CASSPAGTQQFF. In DNA form, the CDR3 reads TGTGCCAGCAGCCCAGCCGGGACTCAGCAGTTCTTC.

The table lists this clonotype with a few counts. V and J are TRBV4-3 and TRBJ2-3; a possible D gene is TRBD2 (5 bases). The V gene's germline CDR1 is LGHNA and CDR2 YSLEER. The CDR3 length is 17 residues. Trimming removed 0 bases from V and 2 bases from J, with 15 bases in between. The chain's CDR3 is CASSQDGRSGTTDTQYF. CDR3 DNA sequence: TGCGCCAGCAGCCAAGATGGAAGGAGCGGAACCACAGATACGCAGTATTTT.

This clonotype was detected ten times or more. The gene calls are TRBV15 and TRBJ2-7; 8 bases agree with TRBD1. Per germline, CDR1 LNHNV and CDR2 YYDKDF (reference sequence). This CDR3 region has 14 residues. V shed 4 bases and J 3 bases; nucleotides not matched to a gene: 5. This chain's CDR3 is CATSTGQGVYEQYF. CDR3 coding DNA: TGTGCCACCAGCACTGGACAGGGAGTCTACGAGCAGTACTTC.